One and the same sample provided the 18 T cell receptor beta chains below, sequenced in a study of neurological immune-mediated disorders. In TCRdb, the 5' RACE reads were re-called with MiXCR into one record per CDR3 protein. The data contain about 50,000 distinct CDR3 sequences, around 4.4% of them seen just once; the ten biggest clones take up 2.9%. Sequencing used PBMCs. These receptors were collected from a man aged 45-65 years with multiple sclerosis.

This clonotype was seen ten or more times. The rearrangement uses TRBV5-1 and TRBJ2-3; 9 nucleotides line up with TRBD2. Germline V gene data show CDR1 as SGHRS and CDR2 as YFSETQ. The CDR3 length is 17 residues. V was pared by 0 bases and J by 2 bases, with 7 bases of the junction left unmatched. In nucleotides, the CDR3 is TGCGCCAGCAGCTTGGAGTCTAGCGGGGTACCCACAGATACGCAGTATTTT. Amino acid sequence: CASSLESSGVPTDTQYF.

At least ten counts were recorded for this clonotype. The chain uses TRBV6-6 and TRBJ1-5; 7 bases agree with TRBD1. Germline V gene lookup returns CDR1 MNHNY and CDR2 SVGAGI (reference sequence). The CDR3 has 15 amino acids. Trimming at V came to 2 bases and at J to 6 bases, leaving 7 bases not matched to a gene. The CDR3 region has the DNA TGTGCCAGCAGTTACAAGGGGGCGCCCGGTCAGCCCCAGCATTTT. This gives the protein CASSYKGAPGQPQHF.

This clonotype appeared many times. The V and J genes are TRBV29-1 and TRBJ2-4; a possible D gene is TRBD1 (5 bases). The CDR3 loop spans 13 amino acids. The V and J ends lost 6 bases and 6 bases respectively, with 15 bases between them. In germline, CDR1 is SQVTM, CDR2 ANQGSEA. CDR3 coding DNA: TGCAGCGTCCGCAGGGATGGTGGAAACATTCAGTACTTC. Its protein is CSVRRDGGNIQYF.

This clonotype was picked up many times. The chain couples TRBV20-1 to TRBJ1-1, with a possible D match to TRBD1 (6 bases). CDR1 is DFQATT, CDR2 SNEGSKA, per germline (reference sequence). The CDR3 length is 13 residues. Trimming removed 0 bases at V and 5 bases at J, with 10 bases between. The CDR3 DNA follows: TGCAGTGCTAGAGACCAGGGGCGAACTGAAGCTTTCTTT. This gives the protein CSARDQGRTEAFF.

This clonotype was counted many times. CDR3 sequence: CATSRVGEKLFF. In nucleotides, the CDR3 is TGTGCCACCAGCAGGGTGGGTGAAAAACTGTTTTTT. The chain carries TRBV15 and TRBJ1-4, with D unclear. Per the germline V gene, CDR1 is LNHNV and CDR2 is YYDKDF (reference sequence). The V and J ends lost 3 bases and 7 bases respectively, with 6 bases between them. The CDR3 loop spans 12 amino acids.

This clonotype showed up many times. J is TRBJ1-2 and V is TRBV7-9; D is uncertain. Germline CDR1 SEHNR, CDR2 FQNEAQ (reference sequence). Trimming pared 1 base from V and 2 bases from J, leaving 8 bases between. There are 14 residues in the CDR3. The CDR3 region is CASSLEAGNYGYTF. CDR3 DNA: TGTGCCAGCAGCTTAGAGGCGGGGAACTATGGCTACACCTTC.

This clonotype was seen at least ten times. This chain uses TRBV4-1 with TRBJ2-7; 10 positions match TRBD1. CDR1 is MGHRA and CDR2 is YSYEKL in the germline V gene. V gave up 4 bases and J gave up 2 bases; unmatched junction bases: 5. This CDR3 comprises 15 residues. The CDR3 loop reads CASSLFGTGAYEQYF. CDR3 nucleotides: TGCGCCAGCAGCCTATTCGGGACAGGGGCCTACGAGCAGTACTTC.

This clonotype appeared many times. The chain employs TRBV20-1 and TRBJ1-2; perhaps TRBD1 as D (6 bases). Trimming left V 5 bases short and J 3 bases short, with 16 bases between. The CDR3 is made up of 14 amino acids. Germline values: CDR1 DFQATT, CDR2 SNEGSKA (reference sequence). DNA of the CDR3: TGCAGTGCTTTGCTCGGGGGCCGGGACTATGGCTACACCTTC. Residues: CSALLGGRDYGYTF.

The table lists this clonotype with many counts. The rearrangement joins TRBV5-1 to TRBJ2-2, with TRBD2 matching 8 bases. Germline assignment: CDR1 SGHRS and CDR2 YFSETQ. The V gene end was trimmed by 5 bases and the J gene end by 7 bases; junction bases not matched to a gene: 10. This CDR3 comprises 15 residues. The CDR3 nucleotides are TGCGCCAGCAGTGACCCCAGCGGGGGTAACGGGGAGCTGTTTTTT. Protein product: CASSDPSGGNGELFF.

This clonotype was seen at least ten times. The chain couples TRBV28 to TRBJ2-2; D gene uncertain. Germline loops: CDR1 MDHEN, CDR2 SYDVKM. The CDR3 spans 13 residues. Deletions cut 6 bases from V and 8 bases from J, with 13 bases between. Here the CDR3 DNA reads TGTGCCAGCAGCCGGGTCATCCGAGGGGAGCTGTTTTTT. Translated, it gives CASSRVIRGELFF.

This clonotype has at least ten counts. This chain uses TRBV28 with TRBJ1-1; no clear D. The germline gives CDR1 MDHEN, CDR2 SYDVKM. The V end lost 5 bases, the J end lost 4 bases, and 17 bases lay between the germline ends. The CDR3 covers 15 residues. The CDR3 region is CASSPPGRRLTEAFF. The CDR3 bases are TGTGCCAGCAGTCCGCCGGGGAGGCGGCTCACTGAAGCTTTCTTT.

This clonotype came up many times. This sequence joins TRBV7-8 and TRBJ2-3; possibly TRBD2 for D (5 bases). The CDR3 spans 15 residues. The germline CDR1 and CDR2 sequences are SGHVS and FQNEAQ. The V end was cut by 5 bases, the J end by 4 bases, with 16 bases between. CDR3 bases: TGTGCCAGCAGCCGAAGAGCGGACGCGTCAGATACGCAGTATTTT. This sequence encodes CASSRRADASDTQYF.

The sample holds many counts of this clonotype. V and J are TRBV4-1 and TRBJ2-2; D gene ambiguous. The germline V gene encodes CDR1 MGHRA and CDR2 YSYEKL. The CDR3 is 16 residues long. V lost 2 bases to trimming and J lost 3 bases, with 13 bases between them. Here the CDR3 reads CASSQRKGGDTGELFF. In DNA form, the CDR3 reads TGCGCCAGCAGCCAACGGAAGGGTGGGGACACCGGGGAGCTGTTTTTT.

This clonotype showed up many times. As DNA, the CDR3 is TGTGCCAGCAGCCAAGGAGGGACAGGAGCGACGAACACTGAAGCTTTCTTT. Residues: CASSQGGTGATNTEAFF. This rearrangement joins TRBV3-1 to TRBJ1-1; 8 bases are shared with TRBD1. Germline V gives CDR1 LGHDT, CDR2 YNNKEL (reference sequence). The CDR3 loop spans 17 amino acids. J was trimmed by 1 base and V by 1 base; bases with no gene match: 8.

This clonotype was found a few times. The chain employs TRBV20-1 and TRBJ2-5; the D gene is possibly TRBD2 (6 bases). The ends were cut back, 1 base at V and 5 bases at J, with 14 bases in the middle. The germline gives CDR1 DFQATT, CDR2 SNEGSKA (reference sequence). The CDR3 contains 14 residues. The CDR3 sequence is CSARARPSDETQYF. The CDR3 coding sequence is TGCAGTGCTAGAGCCAGGCCTAGCGACGAGACCCAGTACTTC.

The chain couples TRBV12-3 or TRBV12-4 to TRBJ2-1; TRBD2 matches 8 bases. The CDR3 loop spans 12 amino acids. CDR3 nucleotides: TGTGCTGCCGGGGGGGGGGTGAATGAGCAGTTCTTC. Protein product: CAAGGGVNEQFF.

Only a few counts were recorded for this clonotype. The rearrangement uses TRBV2 and TRBJ2-2; D ambiguous. CDR1 and CDR2 from the germline V gene are SNHLY and FYNNEI. V was trimmed by 6 bases and J by 3 bases, leaving 11 bases between them. The CDR3 consists of 14 residues. CDR3 region: CASRPHTDTGELFF. The DNA of the CDR3 is TGTGCCAGCAGGCCCCATACCGACACCGGGGAGCTGTTTTTT.

The table lists this clonotype with a few counts. The chain couples TRBV10-3 to TRBJ2-2; 8 bases are a match to TRBD1. CDR1 and CDR2 (germline): ENHRY, SYGVKD. The J segment lost 4 bases and the V segment lost 3 bases, leaving 7 bases of the junction unmatched. The CDR3 is 16 residues long. In nucleotides, the CDR3 is TGTGCCATCAGTGACTCCGACAGGGGACTCACCGGGGAGCTGTTTTTT. Its translation is CAISDSDRGLTGELFF.